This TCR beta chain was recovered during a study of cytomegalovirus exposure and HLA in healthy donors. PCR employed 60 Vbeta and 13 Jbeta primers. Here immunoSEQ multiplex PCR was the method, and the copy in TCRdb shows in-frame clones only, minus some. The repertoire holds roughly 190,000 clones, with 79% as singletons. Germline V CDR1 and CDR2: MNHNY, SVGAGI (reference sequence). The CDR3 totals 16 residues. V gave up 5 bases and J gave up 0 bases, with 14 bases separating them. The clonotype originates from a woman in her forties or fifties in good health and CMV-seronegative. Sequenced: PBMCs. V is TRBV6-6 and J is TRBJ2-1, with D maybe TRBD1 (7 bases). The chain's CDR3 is CASSQGGQTSYNEQFF. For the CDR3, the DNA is TGTGCCAGCAGTCAGGGGGGACAGACCTCCTACAATGAGCAGTTCTTC.